The source of this T cell receptor (beta chain) is a study of OX40 agonist ivuxolimab in advanced cancers. The wider study: Given to patients was ivuxolimab, an agonistic anti-OX40 (CD134) antibody. Eligibility rules accepted prior anti-PD-1, anti-PD-L1 or anti-CTLA-4 therapy, and around 43% had some.

V gave up 7 bases and J gave up 8 bases, with 17 bases separating them. Germline CDR1 is SQVTM and CDR2 is ANQGSEA. CDR3 length: 13 amino acids. The method was immunoSEQ multiplex PCR; TCRdb's version includes in-frame clones alone and lacks a portion of them. This sample has tens of thousands of clones; 88% occur once, and the top ten carry approximately 0.45%. This TCR came from an adult with an advanced solid tumor such as melanoma, head and neck, liver or kidney cancer. The rearrangement joins TRBV29-1 to TRBJ1-4; D unresolved. The sequencing here drew on CD4+ or CD8+ T cells sorted from blood, taken in a trial of the OX40 agonist ivuxolimab. Written as DNA, the CDR3 is TGCAGCGCCGAGAGCCAGGATCGGGAAAAACTGTTTTTT. It codes for CSAESQDREKLFF.